This TCR beta chain comes out of a study of shared clonotypes between healthy human individuals. Regarding this clone: Antigen specificity is unknown.

Clones were sequenced by immunoSEQ multiplex PCR, and TCRdb holds only the in-frame ones, with some missing. The sample carries approximately 1.5 million clones, roughly 98% recorded once. General study findings and limits: Only a few donors were included, so the genetic and exposure-history diversity represented was limited.

V shed 5 bases and J 7 bases; nucleotides not matched to a gene: 9. The CDR3 totals 15 residues. From germline, CDR1 is SGHAT and CDR2 FQNNGV. Source material: naive CD4+ T cells sorted from blood. Specified subset: CD45RA+ positively selected. The chain has TRBV11-2 and TRBJ1-1; 11 bases match TRBD1. The sequence derives from a man aged 25 to 40 in good health. Here the CDR3 DNA reads TGTGCCAGCAGCCGGGGACAGGGGGGACTCGGTGAAGCTTTCTTT. It is translated as CASSRGQGGLGEAFF.